A single sample is the source of the 21 T cell receptor beta chains below, sequenced in a study of T cell responses to AZD1222 COVID-19 vaccine. The data were produced by immunoSEQ multiplex PCR, yet TCRdb's version contains in-frame clones alone and is incomplete. The sample lists about 67,000 clones, around four fifths occurring once. This sample comprised peripheral blood, obtained on day 0 of AZD1222 vaccination. These TCRs come from an adult in good health.

The V call is TRBV28, the J call TRBJ2-1, with 8 bases aligning to TRBD1. The CDR3 runs 13 residues. J lost 7 bases, V lost 7 bases, and 6 bases had no gene match. CDR1 MDHEN and CDR2 SYDVKM come from the germline V gene. The CDR3: CASTLDRENEQFF. The CDR3 region has the DNA TGTGCCAGCACCTTGGACAGGGAGAATGAGCAGTTCTTC.

This clone was detected a few times. V is TRBV28 and J is TRBJ2-5, with 11 bases lining up with TRBD1. Germline lookup yields CDR1 MDHEN and CDR2 SYDVKM. This CDR3 has 19 residues. The J segment lost 2 bases and the V segment lost 3 bases, leaving 14 bases of the junction unmatched. CDR3 region: CASSFLDRGRGLEQETQYF. The CDR3 DNA reads TGTGCCAGCAGTTTCCTGGACAGGGGGCGCGGATTGGAGCAAGAGACCCAGTACTTC.

The chain uses TRBV11-3 and TRBJ2-1; D may be TRBD2 (6 bases). The CDR3 extends over 11 amino acids. Germline CDR1 is SGHNT and CDR2 is YENEEA. V was clipped by 5 bases and J by 13 bases, with 12 bases between them. DNA for the CDR3: TGTGCCAGCAGCCAGACGGAGGGCCAGTTCTTC. Residues: CASSQTEGQFF.

This chain joins TRBV6-4 and TRBJ1-5; no definite D call. Trimming stripped 3 bases from V and 6 bases from J, with 15 bases between. CDR3 length: 15 residues. Per germline, CDR1 MRHNA and CDR2 SNTAGT. For the CDR3, the DNA is TGTGCCAGCAGTGAGAAACACGGAGAGGGTCAGCCCCAGCATTTT. It specifies CASSEKHGEGQPQHF.

The genes are TRBV24-1 and TRBJ2-7; D tentatively reads TRBD1 or TRBD2 (5 bases each). There are 14 residues in the CDR3. The V and J ends lost 9 bases and 5 bases respectively, with 19 bases between them. Germline V gene sequence: CDR1 KGHDR, CDR2 SFDVKD. CDR3 residues: CATPARESIHEQYF. In DNA, the CDR3 is TGTGCCACCCCCGCCAGGGAGAGTATCCACGAGCAGTACTTC.

CDR3: CASSEGGSSGNTIYF. CDR3 nucleotides: TGTGCCAGCAGTGAGGGCGGGAGCTCTGGAAACACCATATATTTT. V usage is TRBV6-1 and J usage is TRBJ1-3; D gene ambiguous. This CDR3 is 15 amino acids long. Trimming removed 3 bases from V and 0 bases from J, with 9 bases in between. Germline V lookup: CDR1 MNHNS, CDR2 SASEGT.

The V gene is TRBV19, the J gene TRBJ2-7, with D maybe TRBD1 (5 bases). Trimming took 10 bases from V and 4 from J, leaving 17 bases between them. CDR3 length: 13 amino acids. Germline loops: CDR1 LNHDA, CDR2 SQIVND (reference sequence). The CDR3, as DNA: TGTGCCACCACCTCCAGGGCAGGGTACGAGCAGTACTTC. Amino acid sequence: CATTSRAGYEQYF.

The V gene is TRBV6-5, the J gene TRBJ2-3; D not certain. The CDR3 is 14 amino acids. V lost 7 bases and J 2 bases, leaving 13 bases between the germline ends. Looked up from germline, CDR1 is MNHEY and CDR2 is SVGAGI. Written as DNA, the CDR3 is TGTGCCAGCACCAATCTTTACGTCACAGATACGCAGTATTTT. Residues: CASTNLYVTDTQYF.

The J gene is TRBJ1-2, the V gene TRBV7-9; no reliable D call. This CDR3 region has 14 residues. Looked up from germline, CDR1 is SEHNR and CDR2 is FQNEAQ (reference sequence). V shed 0 bases and J shed 5 bases, with 10 bases lying between them. CDR3 DNA: TGTGCCAGCAGCTTAGCGGCGGGAACTTATGGCTACACCTTC. It translates to CASSLAAGTYGYTF.

The gene calls are TRBV28 and TRBJ2-2, with D perhaps matching TRBD1 (6 bases). The germline V and J ends were trimmed by 5 bases and 0 bases, with 16 bases remaining between them. CDR1 is MDHEN and CDR2 is SYDVKM in the germline V gene. This CDR3 has 17 residues. CDR3 sequence (DNA): TGTGCCAGCAGTACTACCCTTGAGGGGGCGAACACCGGGGAGCTGTTTTTT. It specifies CASSTTLEGANTGELFF.

Regarding this clone: Germline is not matched at one junction end, which may reflect a read error. This sequence joins TRBV18 and TRBJ1-1; a possible D gene is TRBD1 (6 bases). Germline lookup yields CDR1 KGHSH and CDR2 LQKENI. The CDR3 consists of 17 residues. The CDR3 nucleotides are TGTGCCTGCTCACCACGACAGGTCGCAGGGTCGGTCACTGAAGCTTTCTTT. Translation gives CACSPRQVAGSVTEAFF.

J is TRBJ2-1 and V is TRBV4-3; possibly TRBD1 for D (6 bases). The germline V gene has CDR1 LGHNA and CDR2 YSLEER. The CDR3 runs to 15 residues. Trimming shortened V by 1 base and J by 4 bases, and 11 bases separated the two germline ends. CDR3 bases: TGCGCCAGCAGCCAAGGGGTAAGGGGGTACAATGAGCAGTTCTTC. Its protein product is CASSQGVRGYNEQFF.

This chain links TRBV6-5 with TRBJ1-6; the D gene is possibly TRBD1 (6 bases). The germline V and J ends were trimmed by 0 bases and 9 bases, with 12 bases remaining between them. Germline lookup yields CDR1 MNHEY and CDR2 SVGAGI. This CDR3 has 15 amino acids. The CDR3 reads CASSYSTQGRSPLHF. In DNA form, the CDR3 reads TGTGCCAGCAGTTACTCGACACAGGGTCGTTCACCCCTCCACTTT.

The chain has TRBV7-6 and TRBJ2-1, with D possibly being TRBD1 or TRBD2 (6 bases each). The germline V gene has CDR1 SGHVS and CDR2 FNYEAQ. This CDR3 region has 15 residues. Between the trimmed V and J ends, which lost 7 bases and 4 bases, there was a span of 17 bases. CDR3 region: CASTSGAGMYNEQFF. For the CDR3, the DNA is TGTGCCAGCACCTCGGGGGCGGGGATGTACAATGAGCAGTTCTTC.

The rearrangement uses TRBV7-6 and TRBJ2-7, with 8 bases that match TRBD1. CDR3 length: 18 amino acids. Germline V gene lookup returns CDR1 SGHVS and CDR2 FNYEAQ. V shed 1 base, J shed 3 bases, and the junction held 14 bases outside the gene matches. In DNA form, the CDR3 reads TGTGCCAGCAGCTTAGGGGCAGGGGGCCTATCTCTAAACTACGAGCAGTACTTC. As protein: CASSLGAGGLSLNYEQYF. The complete variable domain, with remaining parts taken from reference TRBV7-6 and TRBJ2-7, reads GAGVSQSPRYKVTKRGQDVALRCDPISGHVSLYWYRQALGQGPEFLTYFNYEAQQDKSGLPNDRFSAERPEGSISTLTIQRTEQRDSAMYRCASSLGAGGLSLNYEQYFGPGTRLTVT.

The chain employs TRBV19 and TRBJ2-2, with TRBD1 matching over 9 bases. With 1 base clipped from V and 6 bases from J, the junction kept 18 bases outside the gene matches. Per the germline V gene, CDR1 is LNHDA and CDR2 is SQIVND (reference sequence). This CDR3 is built from 20 residues. CDR3 in amino acids: CASSIGSFVVGQGHAGELFF. CDR3 bases: TGTGCCAGTAGTATAGGGTCTTTCGTTGTCGGACAGGGGCACGCCGGGGAGCTGTTTTTT.

The V gene is TRBV4-3, the J gene TRBJ2-3; D remains ambiguous. V was trimmed by 4 bases and J by 2 bases, leaving 13 bases between them. This CDR3 has 15 residues. Germline-derived CDR1 and CDR2 are LGHNA and YSLEER. The DNA for the CDR3 is TGCGCCAGCAGCCCGAACCCGAGATACACAGATACGCAGTATTTT. This sequence encodes CASSPNPRYTDTQYF.

J is TRBJ2-7 and V is TRBV3-1 (or the pseudogene TRBV3-2); 8 nucleotides line up with TRBD2. The trim removed 4 bases at V and 0 bases at J, leaving 8 bases unmatched. From germline, CDR1 is LGHDT and CDR2 YNNKEL (reference sequence). There are 16 residues in the CDR3. CDR3 residues: CASSLGGLARSYEQYF. The CDR3 coding sequence is TGTGCCAGCAGCCTCGGAGGACTAGCCCGCTCCTACGAGCAGTACTTC.

Here the CDR3 DNA reads TGTGCCAGCAGTTCATACACAGGGGCTGAGCAGCCCCAGCATTTT. Translated: CASSSYTGAEQPQHF. The gene calls are TRBV28 and TRBJ1-5; 7 nucleotides agree with TRBD1. The germline V gene encodes CDR1 MDHEN and CDR2 SYDVKM. Trimming took 4 bases from V and 7 from J; bases not matched to a gene: 10. The CDR3 length is 15 residues.

The V and J genes are TRBV7-8 and TRBJ2-7; TRBD2 might be the D (6 bases). The CDR3 is 14 amino acids. Trimming took off 1 base at V and 6 bases at J, with 13 bases between the two ends. Per the germline V gene, CDR1 is SGHVS and CDR2 is FQNEAQ. Here the CDR3 DNA reads TGTGCCAGCAGCTTAGGGACTACCATGGCCGAGCAGTACTTC. Its protein is CASSLGTTMAEQYF.

The V gene is TRBV2, the J gene TRBJ2-5; 8 bases map to TRBD2. V shed 4 bases and J 4 bases; nucleotides not matched to a gene: 5. The CDR3 length is 14 residues. Germline V gene sequence: CDR1 SNHLY, CDR2 FYNNEI. CDR3 amino acids: CASSAGLGLETQYF. Written as DNA, the CDR3 is TGTGCCAGCAGTGCGGGACTAGGCTTAGAGACCCAGTACTTC.